This T cell receptor (beta chain) stems from a study of Graves' ophthalmopathy and Graves' hyperthyroidism. It was on clinical symptoms, serum thyroxine, TRAb, thyroid ultrasound and orbital computed tomography that diagnosis relied. The study amplified TCR beta CDR3 regions using RNA transcripts. Scientists carried out first-round RT-PCR using HTBI primers and then a second-round multiplex PCR. TCRdb recomputed calls from the multiplex PCR reads with MiXCR, one row per CDR3 protein. The sample carries some 250,000 distinct CDR3 sequences, around 50% recorded once. Per germline, CDR1 SGDLS and CDR2 YYNGEE. The CDR3 has 16 amino acids. In regard to this clonotype: The junction shows a germline mismatch at one end, possibly a read error.

The V gene is TRBV9, the J gene TRBJ2-2; 7 bases are a match to TRBD2. This receptor was obtained from an adult man with Graves' ophthalmopathy. Specimen: peripheral blood. CDR3 amino acids: CASSLKARETTGELFF. As DNA, the CDR3 is TGCGCCAGCAGCTTGAAGGCGCGGGAGACCACCGGGGAGCTGTTTTTT.